This T cell receptor beta chain is drawn from a study of T-cell memory formation after mild COVID-19. About the study: The TCR clusters were mostly specific to one donor.

The table lists this clonotype with a few counts. Its target is unknown. Study results and caveats: The CD4+ clones that contracted clustered mainly within CM and EM, and the CD8+ clones concentrated in EMRA.

The CDR3 runs to 14 residues. Germline lookup yields CDR1 DFQATT and CDR2 SNEGSKA (reference sequence). TCRdb processed the 5' RACE reads anew with MiXCR; each CDR3 protein has one entry. The sample shows approximately 410,000 distinct CDR3 sequences, less than 25% of them seen only once. The chain employs TRBV20-1 and TRBJ2-5, with 13 bases matching TRBD2. This sequence was found in an adult woman who had mild COVID-19 (a few samples of this study predate the infection). Cell type and time point are not known. Source material: PBMCs or a T cell subset sorted from them (not recorded which). CDR3 nucleotides: TGCAGCATGGGACTAGCGGGATTGCGCGAGACCCAGTACTTC. Its translation: CSMGLAGLRETQYF.